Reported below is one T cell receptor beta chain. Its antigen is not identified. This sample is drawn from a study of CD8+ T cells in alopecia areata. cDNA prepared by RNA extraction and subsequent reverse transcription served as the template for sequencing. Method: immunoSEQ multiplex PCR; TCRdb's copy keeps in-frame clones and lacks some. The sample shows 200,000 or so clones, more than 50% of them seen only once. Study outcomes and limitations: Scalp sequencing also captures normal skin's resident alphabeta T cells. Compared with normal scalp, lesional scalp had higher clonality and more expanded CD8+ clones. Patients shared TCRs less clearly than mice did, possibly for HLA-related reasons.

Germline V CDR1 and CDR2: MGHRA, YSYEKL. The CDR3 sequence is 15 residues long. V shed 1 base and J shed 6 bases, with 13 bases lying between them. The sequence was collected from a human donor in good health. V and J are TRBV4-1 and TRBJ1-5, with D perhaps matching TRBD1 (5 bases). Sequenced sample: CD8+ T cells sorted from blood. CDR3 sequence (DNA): TGCGCCAGCAGCCAAGGGGAAGGGGAACCTCAGCCCCAGCATTTT. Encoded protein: CASSQGEGEPQPQHF.